These T cell receptor beta chains were read from a single sample in a study of shared clonotypes between healthy human individuals. Sequenced by immunoSEQ multiplex PCR; TCRdb stores in-frame clones only, minus some. This sample has 1.5 million to 2.5 million clones, with approximately 94% found just once. Material for sequencing was naive CD8+ T cells sorted from blood. These receptors came from a man aged 18-30 years in good health. Both conserved end residues are part of each CDR3. D genes are given only for firm matches. Not every row has a clone size; where given, it reads once, few, many or a size class.

d_gene: .
abundance: .
j_gene: TRBJ1-2
v_gene: TRBV4-1
CDR3aa: CASSPVPPGGSNYGYTF
CDR3nt: TGCGCCAGCAGCCCCGTTCCCCCGGGGGGATCGAACTATGGCTACACCTTC

d_gene: .
abundance: .
j_gene: TRBJ1-2
v_gene: TRBV5-6
CDR3aa: CASSPDGGINGYTF
CDR3nt: TGTGCCAGCAGCCCGGACGGGGGGATAAATGGCTACACCTTC

d_gene: TRBD1
abundance: .
j_gene: TRBJ2-1
v_gene: TRBV2
CDR3aa: CASSEAFGQGKPYNEQFF
CDR3nt: TGTGCCAGCAGTGAAGCCTTCGGACAGGGTAAGCCCTACAATGAGCAGTTCTTC

d_gene: .
abundance: .
j_gene: TRBJ2-1
v_gene: TRBV9
CDR3aa: CASSQARIPHEQFF
CDR3nt: TGTGCCAGCAGCCAAGCCCGTATTCCGCATGAGCAGTTCTTC

d_gene: TRBD2
abundance: .
j_gene: TRBJ2-1
v_gene: TRBV15
CDR3aa: CATSRDTSGMKEQFF
CDR3nt: TGTGCCACCAGCAGAGACACTAGCGGGATGAAAGAGCAGTTCTTC

d_gene: TRBD1
abundance: .
j_gene: TRBJ2-7
v_gene: TRBV7-2
CDR3aa: CASSSGTGVDEQYF
CDR3nt: TGTGCCAGCAGCTCCGGGACAGGGGTGGACGAGCAGTACTTC

d_gene: TRBD1
abundance: once
j_gene: TRBJ1-2
v_gene: TRBV2
CDR3aa: CASPQGWTGPFTGGYTF
CDR3nt: TGTGCCAGCCCACAAGGCTGGACAGGGCCTTTTACGGGTGGCTACACCTTC

d_gene: .
abundance: .
j_gene: TRBJ1-2
v_gene: TRBV30
CDR3aa: CAWSPEEVRNGYTF
CDR3nt: TGTGCCTGGAGCCCAGAGGAGGTGAGGAATGGCTACACCTTC

d_gene: .
abundance: .
j_gene: TRBJ2-7
v_gene: TRBV4-1
CDR3aa: CASSPGRGEIYEQYF
CDR3nt: TGCGCCAGCAGCCCAGGACGCGGGGAAATTTACGAGCAGTACTTC

d_gene: .
abundance: .
j_gene: TRBJ2-1
v_gene: TRBV5-8
CDR3aa: CASTPWALFNEQFF
CDR3nt: TGTGCCAGCACCCCGTGGGCCCTTTTCAATGAGCAGTTCTTC

d_gene: .
abundance: once
j_gene: TRBJ1-5
v_gene: TRBV28
CDR3aa: CASSPVENQPQHF
CDR3nt: TGTGCCAGCAGCCCGGTTGAAAATCAGCCCCAGCATTTT

d_gene: .
abundance: .
j_gene: TRBJ2-3
v_gene: TRBV11-1
CDR3aa: CASSWARGGTDTQYF
CDR3nt: TGTGCCAGCAGCTGGGCCCGCGGGGGCACAGATACGCAGTATTTT

d_gene: TRBD1
abundance: once
j_gene: TRBJ2-7
v_gene: TRBV10-3
CDR3aa: CAISVTGSAYEQYF
CDR3nt: TGTGCCATCAGCGTGACAGGGTCGGCCTACGAGCAGTACTTC

d_gene: TRBD1
abundance: .
j_gene: TRBJ2-7
v_gene: TRBV27
CDR3aa: CASRNPGQGTEQYF
CDR3nt: TGTGCCAGCAGGAATCCGGGACAGGGCACCGAGCAGTACTTC

d_gene: .
abundance: .
j_gene: TRBJ1-1
v_gene: TRBV28
CDR3aa: CASSFMGEGTEAFF
CDR3nt: TGTGCCAGCAGTTTTATGGGGGAGGGCACTGAAGCTTTCTTT

d_gene: .
abundance: .
j_gene: TRBJ2-1
v_gene: TRBV5-8
CDR3aa: CASSLGVIPSYNEQFF
CDR3nt: TGTGCCAGCAGCTTGGGAGTTATCCCCTCCTACAATGAGCAGTTCTTC

d_gene: .
abundance: .
j_gene: TRBJ2-5
v_gene: TRBV25-1
CDR3aa: CASSARAQETQYF
CDR3nt: TGTGCCAGCAGTGCCAGAGCCCAAGAGACCCAGTACTTC

d_gene: .
abundance: .
j_gene: TRBJ2-2
v_gene: TRBV7-7
CDR3aa: CASSLQGGGELFF
CDR3nt: TGTGCTAGCAGCTTACAGGGCGGCGGGGAGCTGTTTTTT

d_gene: .
abundance: .
j_gene: TRBJ2-2
v_gene: TRBV5-5
CDR3aa: CASSISGNTGELFF
CDR3nt: TGTGCCAGCAGCATTAGCGGGAACACCGGGGAGCTGTTTTTT

d_gene: .
abundance: .
j_gene: TRBJ1-1
v_gene: TRBV30
CDR3aa: CATVDRPGTEAFF
CDR3nt: TGTGCCACCGTAGACAGGCCGGGGACTGAAGCTTTCTTT

d_gene: .
abundance: .
j_gene: TRBJ1-1
v_gene: TRBV6-5
CDR3aa: CASSPYMGATFF
CDR3nt: TGTGCCAGCAGTCCCTATATGGGGGCCACTTTCTTT

d_gene: .
abundance: .
j_gene: TRBJ1-1
v_gene: TRBV27
CDR3aa: CASSLSGGRTEAFF
CDR3nt: TGTGCCAGCAGTTTATCGGGAGGTCGGACTGAAGCTTTCTTT

d_gene: TRBD2
abundance: .
j_gene: TRBJ2-1
v_gene: TRBV29-1
CDR3aa: CSDLAGGPKYEQFF
CDR3nt: TGCAGCGATCTAGCGGGAGGGCCAAAATATGAGCAGTTCTTC

d_gene: TRBD2
abundance: once
j_gene: TRBJ2-3
v_gene: TRBV28
CDR3aa: CASKASGGLLTDTQYF
CDR3nt: TGTGCCAGCAAAGCTAGCGGGGGGCTGTTGACAGATACGCAGTATTTT

d_gene: .
abundance: .
j_gene: TRBJ1-3
v_gene: TRBV5-5
CDR3aa: CASSLTTGGSGNTIYF
CDR3nt: TGTGCCAGCAGCTTGACGACAGGTGGCTCTGGAAACACCATATATTTT

d_gene: .
abundance: .
j_gene: TRBJ1-2
v_gene: TRBV6-5
CDR3aa: CASSYSEGRTYGYTF
CDR3nt: TGTGCCAGCAGTTACTCGGAAGGCAGAACCTATGGCTACACCTTC

d_gene: .
abundance: once
j_gene: TRBJ2-3
v_gene: TRBV27
CDR3aa: CASSLSPGAFTDTQYF
CDR3nt: TGTGCCAGCAGTTTATCGCCGGGGGCCTTCACAGATACGCAGTATTTT

d_gene: .
abundance: .
j_gene: TRBJ2-2
v_gene: TRBV4-1
CDR3aa: CASSGAPTGELFF
CDR3nt: TGCGCCAGCAGCGGTGCCCCCACCGGGGAGCTGTTTTTT

d_gene: TRBD1
abundance: .
j_gene: TRBJ2-7
v_gene: TRBV7-9
CDR3aa: CASSPRRGQGPYEQYF
CDR3nt: TGTGCCAGCAGCCCCAGGAGAGGACAGGGGCCCTACGAGCAGTACTTC

d_gene: .
abundance: .
j_gene: TRBJ2-5
v_gene: TRBV7-9
CDR3aa: CASSPSHQETQYF
CDR3nt: TGTGCCAGCAGCCCCTCCCACCAAGAGACCCAGTACTTC

d_gene: .
abundance: .
j_gene: TRBJ2-5
v_gene: TRBV30
CDR3aa: CAWTKADQETQYF
CDR3nt: TGTGCCTGGACCAAAGCGGACCAAGAGACCCAGTACTTC

d_gene: TRBD1
abundance: .
j_gene: TRBJ2-7
v_gene: TRBV10-2
CDR3aa: CASSDLGDRGSYEQYF
CDR3nt: TGCGCCAGCAGTGACTTAGGGGACAGGGGGTCCTACGAGCAGTACTTC

d_gene: .
abundance: .
j_gene: TRBJ2-7
v_gene: TRBV10-3
CDR3aa: CAIRTALQGSEQYF
CDR3nt: TGTGCCATCAGAACGGCACTACAGGGTAGCGAGCAGTACTTC

d_gene: .
abundance: .
j_gene: TRBJ1-1
v_gene: TRBV5-1
CDR3aa: CASSYRTNTEAFF
CDR3nt: TGCGCCAGCAGCTACCGCACGAACACTGAAGCTTTCTTT

d_gene: .
abundance: .
j_gene: TRBJ2-7
v_gene: TRBV21-1
CDR3aa: CASSTSGQGPIGGYYEQYF
CDR3nt: TGTGCCAGCAGCACGTCCGGACAGGGCCCAATAGGGGGGTACTACGAGCAGTACTTC

d_gene: TRBD1
abundance: .
j_gene: TRBJ2-1
v_gene: TRBV30
CDR3aa: CACHANRDRNSYNEQFF
CDR3nt: TGTGCCTGTCACGCAAATCGGGACAGAAATTCTTACAATGAGCAGTTCTTC

d_gene: .
abundance: once
j_gene: TRBJ2-7
v_gene: TRBV15
CDR3aa: CATTWTKSSYEQYF
CDR3nt: TGTGCCACCACCTGGACCAAAAGCTCCTACGAGCAGTACTTC

d_gene: .
abundance: .
j_gene: TRBJ2-5
v_gene: TRBV4-1
CDR3aa: CASSPARNGQETQYF
CDR3nt: TGCGCCAGCAGCCCGGCTAGAAATGGGCAAGAGACCCAGTACTTC

d_gene: TRBD2
abundance: .
j_gene: TRBJ2-5
v_gene: TRBV5-6
CDR3aa: CASSFGGGGQETQYF
CDR3nt: TGTGCCAGCAGTTTTGGTGGGGGGGGCCAAGAGACCCAGTACTTC

d_gene: TRBD2
abundance: .
j_gene: TRBJ2-1
v_gene: TRBV5-6
CDR3aa: CASSFATSGVYNEQFF
CDR3nt: TGTGCCAGCAGCTTCGCTACTAGCGGGGTTTACAATGAGCAGTTCTTC

d_gene: TRBD2
abundance: .
j_gene: TRBJ2-5
v_gene: TRBV11-2
CDR3aa: CASSPNLAGGSETQYF
CDR3nt: TGTGCCAGCAGCCCGAACCTAGCGGGAGGTTCCGAGACCCAGTACTTC

d_gene: TRBD2
abundance: .
j_gene: TRBJ2-7
v_gene: TRBV5-6
CDR3aa: CASSLEPSGGAPYEQYF
CDR3nt: TGTGCCAGCAGCTTGGAACCTAGCGGGGGGGCCCCCTACGAGCAGTACTTC

d_gene: .
abundance: .
j_gene: TRBJ1-1
v_gene: TRBV4-1
CDR3aa: CASSHQQALNTEAFF
CDR3nt: TGCGCCAGCAGCCATCAACAGGCGCTGAACACTGAAGCTTTCTTT

d_gene: .
abundance: .
j_gene: TRBJ2-5
v_gene: TRBV6-5
CDR3aa: CASSPGGRETQYF
CDR3nt: TGTGCCAGCAGCCCGGGGGGCCGTGAGACCCAGTACTTC

d_gene: TRBD1
abundance: once
j_gene: TRBJ1-2
v_gene: TRBV5-6
CDR3aa: CASSSGTGILNYGYTF
CDR3nt: TGTGCCAGCAGCTCCGGGACAGGAATTCTTAACTATGGCTACACCTTC

d_gene: .
abundance: .
j_gene: TRBJ2-7
v_gene: TRBV7-9
CDR3aa: CASSSGTLLYEQYF
CDR3nt: TGTGCCAGCAGCTCCGGGACACTATTGTACGAGCAGTACTTC

d_gene: .
abundance: .
j_gene: TRBJ1-2
v_gene: TRBV15
CDR3aa: CATSRDRDEGFCTF
CDR3nt: TGTGCCACCAGCAGAGATCGGGATGAGGGATTCTGCACCTTC

d_gene: .
abundance: .
j_gene: TRBJ1-1
v_gene: TRBV5-6
CDR3aa: CASSVTESYEAFF
CDR3nt: TGTGCCAGCAGCGTGACCGAGAGCTATGAAGCTTTCTTT

d_gene: .
abundance: .
j_gene: TRBJ2-7
v_gene: TRBV5-6
CDR3aa: CASSLTTVNYEQYF
CDR3nt: TGTGCCAGCAGCCTGACGACAGTTAACTACGAGCAGTACTTC

d_gene: TRBD2
abundance: .
j_gene: TRBJ2-2
v_gene: TRBV7-6
CDR3aa: CASSLGEGGELFF
CDR3nt: TGTGCCAGCAGCTTAGGGGAGGGCGGGGAGCTGTTTTTT

d_gene: .
abundance: .
j_gene: TRBJ2-6
v_gene: TRBV27
CDR3aa: CASSLIAGANVLTF
CDR3nt: TGTGCCAGCAGTTTAATTGCTGGGGCCAACGTCCTGACTTTC

d_gene: TRBD1
abundance: .
j_gene: TRBJ2-4
v_gene: TRBV5-4
CDR3aa: CASSSGTDIQYF
CDR3nt: TGTGCCAGCAGCTCGGGGACAGACATTCAGTACTTC

d_gene: .
abundance: .
j_gene: TRBJ2-2
v_gene: TRBV7-7
CDR3aa: CASSLTGAGELFF
CDR3nt: TGTGCTAGCAGCTTAACTGGGGCCGGGGAGCTGTTTTTT

d_gene: TRBD1
abundance: .
j_gene: TRBJ2-7
v_gene: TRBV7-9
CDR3aa: CASSPLTGGTYEQYF
CDR3nt: TGTGCCAGCAGCCCTTTGACAGGGGGAACCTACGAGCAGTACTTC